Below, 20 T cell receptor beta chains from the same sample are listed, as sequenced in a study of T-cell reconstitution after alpha-beta-depleted transplantation in children. Unique molecular identifiers featured in how the TCRbeta library was prepared. TCRdb recomputed calls from the PCR reads with MiXCR, one row per CDR3 protein. The sample lists around 500,000 distinct CDR3 sequences; about 21% were seen once. This specimen consisted of PBMCs, mostly from graft donor cells, obtained 360 days after TCRalphabeta/CD19-depleted stem cell transplant. The source of these receptors is a boy under two years old who had a stem cell transplant for acute myeloid leukemia, so the T cells may come from the graft donor.

The sample holds a few counts of this clonotype. This chain joins TRBV9 and TRBJ2-3; the D is unclear. From germline, CDR1 is SGDLS and CDR2 YYNGEE. CDR3 size: 11 residues. Trimming pared 2 bases from V and 7 bases from J, leaving 5 bases between. CDR3 region: CASSVGYTQYF. Here the CDR3 DNA reads TGTGCCAGCAGCGTCGGATATACGCAGTATTTT.

The chain joins TRBV2 to TRBJ2-7; D unclear. The germline V gene encodes CDR1 SNHLY and CDR2 FYNNEI. This CDR3 has 11 residues. V dropped 9 bases and J dropped 4 bases, with 10 bases sitting between them. The CDR3 nucleotides read TGTGCCAGTTACGTGGGGTACGAGCAGTACTTC. The encoded protein is CASYVGYEQYF. Looking up the rest from reference TRBV2 and TRBJ2-7 gives the full variable domain: EPEVTQTPSHQVTQMGQEVILRCVPISNHLYFYWYRQILGQKVEFLVSFYNNEISEKSEIFDDQFSVERPDGSNFTLKIRSTKLEDSAMYFCASYVGYEQYFGPGTRLTVT.

This sequence joins TRBV29-1 and TRBJ2-7; D unclear. The CDR3 spans 11 residues. The V and J ends lost 4 bases and 2 bases respectively, with 6 bases between them. Germline CDR1 reads SQVTM; CDR2 reads ANQGSEA. The CDR3 bases are TGCAGCGTTGGGGATACCTACGAGCAGTACGTC. Protein: CSVGDTYEQYV.

The chain carries TRBV7-2 and TRBJ2-5, with D unclear. CDR1 and CDR2 (germline): SGHTA, FQGNSA. CDR3 size: 14 residues. The ends were cut back, 5 bases at V and 3 bases at J, with 13 bases in the middle. CDR3 sequence reads: CASSLRRSEETQYF. CDR3 nucleotide sequence: TGTGCCAGCAGCCTGAGAAGGTCGGAAGAGACCCAGTACTTC.

This clonotype has more than one count but fewer than ten. The chain carries TRBV20-1 and TRBJ2-3; D gene uncertain. The length of the CDR3 is 13 residues. Trimming left V 6 bases short and J 5 bases short, with 15 bases between. Germline CDR1 is DFQATT and CDR2 is SNEGSKA (reference sequence). The CDR3 DNA reads TGCAGTGCCGAAGACTGGCCCAAAGATACGCAGTATTTT. Translating it yields CSAEDWPKDTQYF.

This clonotype was seen at least ten times. The V call is TRBV29-1, the J call TRBJ2-1; TRBD1 agrees at 11 bases. With 5 bases clipped from V and 7 bases from J, the junction kept 7 bases outside the gene matches. The CDR3 is 14 residues long. Germline loops: CDR1 SQVTM, CDR2 ANQGSEA. The CDR3 bases are TGCAGCGTTTCACGGGACAGGGGGAGAAATGAGCAGTTCTTC. Translated: CSVSRDRGRNEQFF.

The chain recombines TRBV13 with TRBJ2-2, with 10 nucleotides matching TRBD1. The CDR3 is 15 residues long. Looked up from germline, CDR1 is PRHDT and CDR2 is FYEKMQ (reference sequence). J gave up 3 bases and V 6 bases, and 4 bases lay outside the gene matches. CDR3 region: CASREDRGYTGELFF. DNA of the CDR3: TGTGCCAGCAGGGAGGACAGGGGGTACACCGGGGAGCTGTTTTTT.

In this sample, this clonotype turned up a few times. This sequence joins TRBV7-2 and TRBJ1-3; tentative D call: TRBD1 (5 bases). The germline CDR1 and CDR2 sequences are SGHTA and FQGNSA. Trimming took 6 bases from V and 4 from J, leaving 7 bases between them. The CDR3 has 12 amino acids. The CDR3 loop is CASRRQGNTIYF. CDR3 coding DNA: TGTGCCAGCAGACGACAGGGAAACACCATATATTTT.

The V gene is TRBV7-6, the J gene TRBJ2-5, with 10 bases identical to TRBD1. The ends lost 5 bases at V and 6 bases at J; junction bases unmatched: 21. CDR3 size: 19 residues. Germline-derived CDR1 and CDR2 are SGHVS and FNYEAQ. The chain's CDR3 is CASSPLAQAGTGVWKTQYF. The CDR3 bases are TGTGCCAGCAGCCCCCTAGCCCAAGCAGGGACAGGGGTTTGGAAGACCCAGTACTTC.

Many counts were recorded for this clonotype. The chain uses TRBV20-1 and TRBJ2-5; the D is unclear. The ends were cut back, 7 bases at V and 2 bases at J, with 8 bases in the middle. The V gene's germline CDR1 is DFQATT and CDR2 SNEGSKA (reference sequence). The CDR3 extends over 11 amino acids. The CDR3 DNA reads as TGCAGTGTCCTCAGACAAGAGACCCAGTACTTC. Its translation: CSVLRQETQYF.

The chain employs TRBV29-1 and TRBJ2-1; 9 positions agree with TRBD2. The CDR3 is made up of 19 amino acids. In germline, CDR1 is SQVTM, CDR2 ANQGSEA. With V trimmed by 4 bases and J by 2 bases, 18 bases remained unmatched. DNA for the CDR3: TGCAGCGTTGTGTCCTCCCTGCGGGGGGGTTGGAGGACCTACAATGAGCAGTTCTTC. This gives the protein CSVVSSLRGGWRTYNEQFF.

The V and J genes are TRBV10-3 and TRBJ2-4; 8 bases match TRBD2. CDR1 is ENHRY and CDR2 is SYGVKD in the germline V gene. The length of the CDR3 is 13 residues. With 6 bases clipped from V and 8 bases from J, the junction kept 6 bases outside the gene matches. CDR3 sequence: CAISPTRGDIQYF. The DNA of the CDR3 is TGTGCCATCAGCCCCACGCGGGGGGACATTCAGTACTTC.

This clonotype was seen a single time. The genes are TRBV5-6 and TRBJ2-3; 10 bases match TRBD1. V was clipped by 0 bases and J by 4 bases; unmatched bases: 8. CDR1 is SGHDT and CDR2 is YYEEEE in the germline V gene. This CDR3 is 17 amino acids long. The CDR3, as DNA: TGTGCCAGCAGCTTGGTGGGGGACAGGGGAGGACCAGATACGCAGTATTTT. Protein product: CASSLVGDRGGPDTQYF.

This clonotype was seen only a few times. The J gene is TRBJ2-3, the V gene TRBV3-1, with 8 bases fitting TRBD2. CDR1 is LGHDT, CDR2 YNNKEL, per germline (reference sequence). This CDR3 spans 18 amino acids. The trim removed 1 base at V and 0 bases at J, leaving 9 bases unmatched. For the CDR3, the DNA is TGTGCCAGCAGCCAAGGGCCCGGGGGGGGCCTTAGCACAGATACGCAGTATTTT. Protein: CASSQGPGGGLSTDTQYF.

The chain has TRBV20-1 and TRBJ2-7, with D perhaps assigned TRBD1 or TRBD2 (5 bases each). V was clipped by 6 bases and J by 0 bases, with 12 bases between them. The CDR3 is 13 amino acids. The V gene's germline CDR1 is DFQATT and CDR2 SNEGSKA (reference sequence). The CDR3 coding sequence is TGCAGTGCCGGGACCTCAACCTCCTACGAGCAGTACTTC. Encoded protein: CSAGTSTSYEQYF.

For the CDR3, the DNA is TGTGCCAGCAGTTACTCGACCCCGGTGACGAGCGGGGAGCTGTTTTTT. Translating it yields CASSYSTPVTSGELFF. The chain joins TRBV6-5 to TRBJ2-2; D is unresolved. Germline V gene lookup returns CDR1 MNHEY and CDR2 SVGAGI. The V end lost 0 bases, the J end lost 7 bases, and 15 bases lay between the germline ends. There are 16 residues in the CDR3.

This clonotype occurred many times. This chain uses TRBV4-3 with TRBJ2-1; 7 nucleotides align to TRBD1. Germline trimming cut 0 bases from V and 1 base from J; bases unmatched to any gene: 12. The CDR3 extends over 19 amino acids. Per the germline V gene, CDR1 is LGHNA and CDR2 is YSLEER. The CDR3 DNA follows: TGCGCCAGCAGCCAAGATCGAGACAGGGCCCTTCTTTCCTACAATGAGCAGTTCTTC. Its translation: CASSQDRDRALLSYNEQFF.

The chain has TRBV7-2 and TRBJ1-1; D is perhaps TRBD1 (5 bases). In germline, CDR1 is SGHTA, CDR2 FQGNSA. V was clipped by 3 bases and J by 7 bases, with 12 bases between them. The CDR3 extends over 13 amino acids. In DNA form, the CDR3 reads TGTGCCAGCAGCTTGCAGGGTTCAGGTGAAGCTTTCTTT. Encoded protein: CASSLQGSGEAFF.

The chain has TRBV20-1 and TRBJ1-2; D is unclear. The CDR3 extends over 12 amino acids. The germline V gene encodes CDR1 DFQATT and CDR2 SNEGSKA (reference sequence). The ends were cut back, 3 bases at V and 4 bases at J, with 9 bases in the middle. For the CDR3, the DNA is TGCAGTGCTAGTCCCAGTGCCTATGGCTACACCTTC. It encodes CSASPSAYGYTF.

The chain has TRBV29-1 and TRBJ2-4, with 9 bases that match TRBD2. From germline, CDR1 is SQVTM and CDR2 ANQGSEA. The ends lost 7 bases at V and 5 bases at J; junction bases unmatched: 12. The CDR3 length is 15 residues. The CDR3: CSAAGGDLRENIQYF. The CDR3 nucleotides are TGCAGCGCCGCGGGAGGGGACCTCCGGGAAAACATTCAGTACTTC.